Shown below are 11 T cell receptor beta chains from a single sample sequenced in a study of T cells in tuberculosis. Time point denoted: new active TB diagnosis, blood taken before or within 7 days of starting treatment. TCRdb keeps only in-frame clones here, not all; method: immunoSEQ multiplex PCR. The sample records tens of thousands of clones, approximately 90% being singletons. This specimen was PBMCs, taken at tuberculosis diagnosis. These receptors all come from an adult with tuberculosis. Some clones in this sample may be carry-over from other donors' samples.

This clone was seen a single time. The rearrangement joins TRBV10-1 to TRBJ2-3, with TRBD2 matching over 9 bases. The V segment lost 4 bases and the J segment 8 bases; nucleotides outside the gene matches: 4. The CDR3 loop spans 13 amino acids. Germline V gene data show CDR1 as WNHNN and CDR2 as SYGVQD (reference sequence). CDR3 DNA sequence: TGCGCCAGCAGTGTCAAACTAGCGGGTACGCAGTATTTT. It is translated as CASSVKLAGTQYF.

The J gene is TRBJ2-6, the V gene TRBV7-9; D call uncertain. CDR1 is SEHNR and CDR2 is FQNEAQ in the germline V gene (reference sequence). Trimming removed 5 bases from V and 0 bases from J, with 11 bases in between. CDR3 length: 16 amino acids. As DNA, the CDR3 is TGTGCCAGCAGCCTAAGGAGTTTCTCTGGGGCCAACGTCCTGACTTTC. Protein: CASSLRSFSGANVLTF.

V and J are TRBV21-1 and TRBJ1-3; TRBD1 was called by the table and not checked on the DNA. TRBV21-1 is shown as a pseudogene. The CDR3 consists of 17 residues. Written as DNA, the CDR3 is TGTGCCAGCTCCGATGGTGGCAGGCCCAACTCTGGAAACACCATATATTTT. It specifies CASSDGGRPNSGNTIYF.

V is TRBV19 and J is TRBJ2-7; 12 nucleotides match TRBD2. V gave up 1 base and J gave up 2 bases; unmatched junction bases: 9. CDR3 length: 18 amino acids. CDR1 is LNHDA, CDR2 SQIVND, per germline (reference sequence). The CDR3 loop reads CASSIAPRTSGGPYEQYF. As DNA, the CDR3 is TGTGCCAGTAGTATAGCCCCTCGTACTAGCGGGGGGCCCTACGAGCAGTACTTC.

V usage is TRBV19 and J usage is TRBJ2-7; tentatively, D is TRBD1 (5 bases). Germline values: CDR1 LNHDA, CDR2 SQIVND (reference sequence). The CDR3 is made up of 14 amino acids. Trimming left V 9 bases short and J 1 base short, with 16 bases between. CDR3 sequence: CASQDRVGSYEQYF. For the CDR3, the DNA is TGTGCCAGCCAAGACAGAGTAGGGTCCTACGAGCAGTACTTC. Looking up the rest from reference TRBV19 and TRBJ2-7 gives the full variable domain: DGGITQSPKYLFRKEGQNVTLSCEQNLNHDAMYWYRQDPGQGLRLIYYSQIVNDFQKGDIAEGYSVSREKKESFPLTVTSAQKNPTAFYLCASQDRVGSYEQYFGPGTRLTVT.

The rearrangement uses TRBV5-1 and TRBJ2-3; possibly TRBD1 for D (5 bases). Germline values: CDR1 SGHRS, CDR2 YFSETQ. The CDR3 extends over 14 amino acids. V was clipped by 4 bases and J by 0 bases, with 9 bases between them. This CDR3 is CASSGAPSTDTQYF. The DNA for the CDR3 is TGCGCCAGCAGCGGGGCCCCTAGCACAGATACGCAGTATTTT.

This rearrangement joins TRBV7-6 to TRBJ1-3; 7 nucleotides agree with TRBD1. Unmatched junction bases numbered 6, after V lost 2 bases and J lost 2 bases. The CDR3 has 16 amino acids. Germline V gene sequence: CDR1 SGHVS, CDR2 FNYEAQ. The CDR3 DNA reads as TGTGCCAGCAGCTTAAGGACTACAGGGGCTGGAAACACCATATATTTT. This sequence encodes CASSLRTTGAGNTIYF.

Details on this clone: Other nucleotide sequences from this sample produce the same CDR3. The chain combines TRBV5-1 with TRBJ1-2; D may be TRBD1 (5 bases). Trimming pared 3 bases from V and 5 bases from J, leaving 11 bases between. CDR1 and CDR2 from the germline V gene are SGHRS and YFSETQ. The CDR3 runs to 13 residues. The CDR3 DNA follows: TGCGCCAGCAGCTCGACAGTAGGATATGGCTACACCTTC. It yields the protein CASSSTVGYGYTF. Full variable domain (missing parts from reference TRBV5-1 and TRBJ1-2): KAGVTQTPRYLIKTRGQQVTLSCSPISGHRSVSWYQQTPGQGLQFLFEYFSETQRNKGNFPGRFSGRQFSNSRSEMNVSTLELGDSALYLCASSSTVGYGYTFGSGTRLTVV.

V usage is TRBV9 and J usage is TRBJ1-1; 12 bases agree with TRBD1. J lost 2 bases, V lost 4 bases, and 9 bases had no gene match. The germline V gene encodes CDR1 SGDLS and CDR2 YYNGEE. The CDR3 sequence is 17 residues long. Here the CDR3 DNA reads TGTGCCAGCAGCCCCCACCCGGGGACAGGGGGCAACACTGAAGCTTTCTTT. Its protein is CASSPHPGTGGNTEAFF.

The chain recombines TRBV10-3 with TRBJ1-1; the D is unclear. V was clipped by 4 bases and J by 6 bases, with 9 bases between them. The CDR3 loop spans 12 amino acids. Germline V gives CDR1 ENHRY, CDR2 SYGVKD. The CDR3 loop is CAISVEGAEAFF. The CDR3 bases are TGTGCCATCAGTGTGGAGGGCGCTGAAGCTTTCTTT.

The chain joins TRBV7-8 to TRBJ2-7, with 8 positions matching TRBD1. Per germline, CDR1 SGHVS and CDR2 FQNEAQ. This CDR3 region has 16 residues. J was trimmed by 3 bases and V by 5 bases; bases with no gene match: 12. The CDR3 DNA is TGTGCCAGCAGCCCAGGGGGCCCTGGGGGGTACTACGAGCAGTACTTC. It translates to CASSPGGPGGYYEQYF.